The rows below give T cell receptor beta chains drawn from one sample of a study of blood T cell repertoires in COVID-19. Assay used: immunoSEQ multiplex PCR; TCRdb lists only in-frame clones, some missing. Among 150,000 to 160,000 clones listed, over 75% were seen once. Input material: peripheral blood. All receptors come from a woman between 35 and 50 years old with acute or convalescent COVID-19. The CDR3 runs from the conserved cysteine through the conserved F or W. Each record gives: V gene, J gene, D gene, CDR3 protein, CDR3 DNA. D genes are given only for firm matches.

V gene: TRBV18; J gene: TRBJ1-4; D gene: TRBD1; CDR3 protein: CASSTGINEKLFF; CDR3 DNA: TGTGCCAGCTCGACAGGGATAAATGAAAAACTGTTTTTT
V gene: TRBV7-2; J gene: TRBJ2-1; D gene: NA; CDR3 protein: CASSPGLRNEQFF; CDR3 DNA: TGTGCCAGCAGCCCGGGACTGCGCAATGAGCAGTTCTTC
V gene: TRBV28; J gene: TRBJ1-1; D gene: NA; CDR3 protein: CASSLFFPAEAFF; CDR3 DNA: TGTGCCAGCAGTTTATTCTTTCCCGCTGAAGCTTTCTTT
V gene: TRBV9; J gene: TRBJ1-3; D gene: NA; CDR3 protein: CASSVGLWTEGNTIYF; CDR3 DNA: TGTGCCAGCAGCGTAGGCCTTTGGACAGAAGGAAACACCATATATTTT
V gene: TRBV3-1/TRBV3-2; J gene: TRBJ1-1; D gene: TRBD1; CDR3 protein: CASSQLTGWAEAFF; CDR3 DNA: TGTGCCAGCAGCCAACTGACAGGGTGGGCTGAAGCTTTCTTT
V gene: TRBV13; J gene: TRBJ2-1; D gene: TRBD2; CDR3 protein: CASSLATSGGTNEQFF; CDR3 DNA: TGTGCCAGCAGCCTTGCGACTAGCGGGGGGACCAATGAGCAGTTCTTC
V gene: TRBV29-1; J gene: TRBJ1-4; D gene: TRBD1; CDR3 protein: CSVAGTGGTNEKLFF; CDR3 DNA: TGCAGCGTGGCCGGGACAGGGGGCACTAATGAAAAACTGTTTTTT
V gene: TRBV24-1; J gene: TRBJ2-1; D gene: NA; CDR3 protein: CATSDPSYEQFF; CDR3 DNA: TGTGCCACCAGTGATCCCTCCTATGAGCAGTTCTTC
V gene: TRBV28; J gene: TRBJ1-2; D gene: NA; CDR3 protein: CASSQTGSGYGYTF; CDR3 DNA: TGTGCCAGCAGTCAAACAGGGTCTGGCTATGGCTACACCTTC
V gene: TRBV3-1/TRBV3-2; J gene: TRBJ1-1; D gene: NA; CDR3 protein: CASSHLTENTEAFF; CDR3 DNA: TGTGCCAGCAGCCACTTGACAGAGAACACTGAAGCTTTCTTT
V gene: TRBV30; J gene: TRBJ2-2; D gene: NA; CDR3 protein: CAWRGGRTGELFF; CDR3 DNA: TGTGCCTGGAGGGGGGGGCGAACCGGGGAGCTGTTTTTT
V gene: TRBV29-1; J gene: TRBJ2-7; D gene: TRBD1; CDR3 protein: CSVGGQGTSEQYF; CDR3 DNA: TGCAGCGTTGGGGGACAGGGAACAAGCGAGCAGTACTTC
V gene: TRBV11-3; J gene: TRBJ2-3; D gene: TRBD2; CDR3 protein: CASSGTTEDTQYF; CDR3 DNA: TGTGCCAGCAGCGGGACTACTGAAGATACGCAGTATTTT
V gene: TRBV11-3; J gene: TRBJ2-2; D gene: NA; CDR3 protein: CASSLGGNTGELFF; CDR3 DNA: TGTGCCAGCAGCCTGGGAGGAAACACCGGGGAGCTGTTTTTT
V gene: TRBV11-3; J gene: TRBJ1-4; D gene: TRBD1; CDR3 protein: CASSSGTAATNEKLFF; CDR3 DNA: TGTGCCAGCAGCTCCGGGACAGCAGCAACTAATGAAAAACTGTTTTTT
V gene: TRBV19; J gene: TRBJ2-1; D gene: NA; CDR3 protein: CASSISVGGLHNEQFF; CDR3 DNA: TGTGCCAGTAGTATTAGCGTGGGGGGGCTTCACAATGAGCAGTTCTTC
V gene: TRBV2; J gene: TRBJ2-5; D gene: NA; CDR3 protein: CASKATREETQYF; CDR3 DNA: TGTGCCAGCAAAGCAACCAGGGAAGAGACCCAGTACTTC
V gene: TRBV28; J gene: TRBJ1-5; D gene: TRBD1; CDR3 protein: CASRRDRVNQPQHF; CDR3 DNA: TGTGCCAGCAGACGGGACAGGGTCAATCAGCCCCAGCATTTT
V gene: TRBV30; J gene: TRBJ2-5; D gene: NA; CDR3 protein: CAWNQGTSQYF; CDR3 DNA: TGTGCCTGGAATCAGGGGACGTCCCAGTACTTC